This TCR beta chain originates from a study of blood T cell repertoires in COVID-19. In the study overall: The United States, Italy and Spain were the sources of the acute and convalescent COVID-19 samples.

The CDR3 length is 16 residues. Germline CDR1 reads SGDLS; CDR2 reads YYNGEE. V dropped 4 bases and J dropped 1 base, with 14 bases sitting between them. Original handling: Amplification of reference gene primers was used by the study to estimate nucleated cell counts. The repertoire was sequenced with immunoSEQ multiplex PCR; TCRdb's copy has only in-frame clones and lacks some. V, J and clone size are those of that table, while D and trimming were read from the DNA. The profile shows just over 60,000 clones, roughly three quarters of them singletons. The sequence was collected from a woman aged 80 or older with active or convalescent COVID-19. V and J are TRBV9 and TRBJ2-2, with a possible D match to TRBD2 (6 bases). Input material: peripheral blood. DNA of the CDR3: TGTGCCAGCAGCCCGAGGGACTTCCTGAACACCGGGGAGCTGTTTTTT. This sequence encodes CASSPRDFLNTGELFF. The whole variable domain, filled in from reference TRBV9 and TRBJ2-2, reads DSGVTQTPKHLITATGQRVTLRCSPRSGDLSVYWYQQSLDQGLQFLIQYYNGEERAKGNILERFSAQQFPDLHSELNLSSLELGDSALYFCASSPRDFLNTGELFFGEGSRLTVL.